This T cell receptor (beta chain) comes out of a study of regulatory T cells in long-lasting Graves disease. Time point defined: persistent/refractory GD, antithyroid drugs over 5 years with positive TRAb. PBMC-extracted RNA yielded the TCR library. By American Thyroid Association guidelines, Graves' disease was diagnosed in the cohort. Study outcomes and limitations: TRBV28 was favored in persistent disease, as were TRBJ1-2 and TRBJ2-5.

The CDR3 spans 16 residues. Trimming cost V 4 bases and J 7 bases; bases outside gene matches: 11. From germline, CDR1 is SGHAT and CDR2 FQNNGV. As for this clonotype: What it recognizes is unknown.

CDR3 regions were amplified by Arm-PCR using iRepertoire HTBI primers to build TCR beta libraries. TCRdb used MiXCR to reprocess the multiplex PCR reads, holding one entry per CDR3 protein. The data contain under 500,000 distinct CDR3 sequences, around 21% of them singletons. The receptor was derived from a female donor with Graves disease. The rearrangement links TRBV11-2 to TRBJ2-1, with TRBD1 matching 9 bases. The sample here was peripheral blood mononuclear cells (PBMCs), taken when the disease was refractory, from a patient treated with antithyroid drugs. The chain's CDR3 is CASSSSWDRVENEQFF. In DNA form, the CDR3 reads TGTGCCAGCAGCTCGAGTTGGGACAGGGTGGAAAATGAGCAGTTCTTC.